The rows below give T cell receptor beta chains drawn from one sample of a study of shared clonotypes between healthy human individuals. Profiling relied on immunoSEQ multiplex PCR, and the TCRdb table lists in-frame clones only, not all of them. The sample holds about 800,000 clones; roughly 96% are singletons and the top ten take under 0.25%. Source material: naive CD8+ T cells sorted from blood. These receptors originate from a man aged 25 to 40 in good health. CDR3s include the opening cysteine and the closing phenylalanine or tryptophan. The D gene is left open where the match is weak. Rows may omit the clone size; those that give it use once, few, many or a size class.

-	TRBV29-1	-	TRBJ2-7	CSVDLLGGYEQYF	TGCAGCGTTGATCTTCTGGGGGGCTACGAGCAGTACTTC
-	TRBV4-3	once	TRBJ2-5	CASSQDSWGANGETQYF	TGCGCCAGCAGCCAAGATTCTTGGGGGGCGAATGGAGAGACCCAGTACTTC
-	TRBV7-2	-	TRBJ1-4	CASSLEMALPPEKLFF	TGTGCCAGCAGCTTAGAAATGGCACTCCCGCCTGAAAAACTGTTTTTT
-	TRBV10-1	-	TRBJ1-1	CASSGATGGVAFF	TGCGCCAGCAGTGGGGCGACAGGTGGGGTAGCTTTCTTT
TRBD1	TRBV27	-	TRBJ2-7	CASSLQGQVYEQYF	TGTGCCAGCAGTTTACAGGGACAGGTCTACGAGCAGTACTTC
-	TRBV9	-	TRBJ2-7	CASSGGTAPRYEQYF	TGTGCCAGCAGCGGCGGGACAGCCCCACGCTACGAGCAGTACTTC
-	TRBV29-1	-	TRBJ2-1	CSVEDQGTAPQSYNEQFF	TGCAGCGTTGAAGATCAGGGAACTGCCCCCCAGAGTTACAATGAGCAGTTCTTC
-	TRBV7-8	-	TRBJ1-5	CASSLGSLELQPQHF	TGTGCCAGCAGCTTAGGGTCGCTGGAATTGCAGCCCCAGCATTTT
TRBD1	TRBV30	-	TRBJ2-1	CAWSGDSYNEQFF	TGTGCCTGGAGTGGGGACAGTTACAATGAGCAGTTCTTC
-	TRBV11-3	-	TRBJ2-2	CASTGDTGELFF	TGTGCCAGCACGGGAGATACCGGGGAGCTGTTTTTT
TRBD2	TRBV7-9	-	TRBJ2-2	CASSRPGLATGELFF	TGTGCCAGCAGCCGACCGGGACTAGCGACCGGGGAGCTGTTTTTT
-	TRBV15	-	TRBJ2-7	CATSRDPSGRYEQYF	TGTGCCACCAGCAGAGACCCAAGCGGGCGCTACGAGCAGTACTTC
-	TRBV9	-	TRBJ1-2	CASSDRSGYTF	TGTGCCAGCAGCGACCGGTCTGGCTACACCTTC
-	TRBV11-2	-	TRBJ2-7	CASSLVSRPYEQYF	TGTGCCAGCAGCTTAGTTAGTCGTCCCTACGAGCAGTACTTC
TRBD2	TRBV11-2	-	TRBJ2-5	CASSQGTSGKVGETQYF	TGTGCCAGCAGCCAGGGGACTAGCGGGAAGGTCGGGGAGACCCAGTACTTC
-	TRBV20-1	-	TRBJ2-7	CSARDLVVQYF	TGCAGTGCTAGAGATTTGGTCGTGCAGTACTTC
TRBD1	TRBV28	-	TRBJ2-7	CASSPAFLGQGYYEQYF	TGTGCCAGCAGTCCCGCTTTTCTTGGACAGGGGTATTACGAGCAGTACTTC
-	TRBV9	-	TRBJ2-1	CASSAYREEYNEQFF	TGTGCCAGCAGCGCCTACAGGGAGGAATACAATGAGCAGTTCTTC
-	TRBV7-2	few	TRBJ2-1	CASSLATDYNEQFF	TGTGCCAGCAGCTTAGCTACGGACTACAATGAGCAGTTCTTC
TRBD2	TRBV10-1	once	TRBJ2-7	CARGLAISSYEQYF	TGCGCCAGGGGACTAGCGATTTCCTCCTACGAGCAGTACTTC
TRBD1	TRBV5-5	-	TRBJ1-2	CASSLIGGQGGHGYTF	TGTGCCAGCAGCTTGATTGGGGGACAGGGAGGACATGGCTACACCTTC